This T cell receptor (beta chain) was recorded in a study of cytomegalovirus exposure and HLA in healthy donors. It was with 60 Vbeta and 13 Jbeta primers that the PCR ran. The repertoire was sequenced with immunoSEQ multiplex PCR; TCRdb's copy has only in-frame clones and lacks some. The sample lists some 160,000 clones; approximately 9% were seen once. This clone occurred a few times. Germline V gene lookup returns CDR1 LNHNV and CDR2 YYDKDF (reference sequence). With 7 bases clipped from V and 5 bases from J, the junction kept 12 bases outside the gene matches. This CDR3 region has 16 residues. The J gene is TRBJ2-1, the V gene TRBV15, with TRBD1 matching 9 bases. The TCR sequence derives from a male donor in good health and CMV-seronegative. Sequenced sample: PBMCs. CDR3 sequence: CATMVLDRGRNNEQFF. The CDR3 nucleotides are TGTGCCACCATGGTCCTTGACAGGGGGAGGAACAATGAGCAGTTCTTC. The complete variable domain, with remaining parts taken from reference TRBV15 and TRBJ2-1, reads DAMVIQNPRYQVTQFGKPVTLSCSQTLNHNVMYWYQQKSSQAPKLLFHYYDKDFNNEADTPDNFQSRRPNTSFCFLDIRSPGLGDTAMYLCATMVLDRGRNNEQFFGPGTRLTVL.